This section outlines one TCR beta chain sequence together with its context. Original data processing: Reference gene primer amplification in the assay estimated nucleated cell counts. Here immunoSEQ multiplex PCR was the method, and the copy in TCRdb shows in-frame clones only, minus some. That table furnishes V, J and clone size, whereas the DNA furnished D and trimming. The table shows 95,000 to 150,000 clones, with roughly 89% occurring only once. These data originate in a study of blood T cell repertoires in COVID-19. Whole-study context: The United States, Italy and Spain supplied acute and convalescent COVID-19 samples. The analysed material was cDNA or gDNA that came from T cells, B-cell-depleted T cells, or PBMCs.

The V and J ends lost 0 bases and 3 bases respectively, with 18 bases between them. Germline loops: CDR1 MNHEY, CDR2 SMNVEV (reference sequence). The CDR3 runs 17 residues. The rearrangement uses TRBV27 and TRBJ2-7; weak D call: TRBD1 (8 bases). The sequencing input was peripheral blood. The TCR comes from a man between 35 and 55 years old with acute or convalescent COVID-19. The CDR3 is CASSLSGFNRGGYEQYF. As DNA, the CDR3 is TGTGCCAGCAGTTTATCCGGATTTAACAGGGGGGGCTACGAGCAGTACTTC.